This T cell receptor (beta chain) was retrieved from a study of post-analysis software for immune sequencing data. V was shortened by 0 bases and J by 2 bases, with 8 bases between the two germline ends. This CDR3 is built from 15 residues. The germline V gene has CDR1 SEHNR and CDR2 FQNEAQ (reference sequence). Unique molecular identifiers featured in each of the TCR beta cDNA libraries. TCRdb re-analysed the PCR reads in MiXCR, keeping a single row per CDR3 protein. The data hold fewer than 900,000 distinct CDR3 sequences, with under 60% observed a single time. Points from the study as a whole: Under the F measure, samples that were prepared in one batch clustered strongly together. Among multiple sclerosis patients, normalized Chao1 diversity was significantly below that of controls. Patients carried 4 or 5 TRBV segments more frequently than controls did, and TRBV5-6, TRBV5-1 and TRBV20-1 were among them.

Turning to this clonotype: What it binds is unknown.

This clonotype was obtained from a girl aged 10 to 17 with multiple sclerosis. The sample was blood. V and J are TRBV7-9 and TRBJ2-1; D remains ambiguous. The CDR3 DNA reads TGTGCCAGCAGCTTAGCGGGCTTTCCCTACAATGAGCAGTTCTTC. Translating gives CASSLAGFPYNEQFF.